The clone carrying this TCR beta chain was counted only a few times. The antigen is undetermined. The sample comes from a study of cytomegalovirus exposure and HLA in healthy donors. Study-level information: In a previous analysis, approximately 110 million unique TCR beta sequences were found from 150 million to 200 million T cells. Study findings and constraints: TCR beta chains numbering 164 were designated cytomegalovirus-associated. A few V segments could not be told apart, such as TRBV6-2 and TRBV6-3, and were left out. In vitro confirmation showed a few CMV-associated chains to be CMV antigen specific.

V gave up 1 base and J gave up 8 bases, with 6 bases separating them. Germline V gene lookup returns CDR1 SGHTA and CDR2 FQGNSA. There are 12 residues in the CDR3. In the PCR, 60 Vbeta and 13 Jbeta primers were used. Repertoires were generated with immunoSEQ multiplex PCR, while TCRdb's copy carries only in-frame clones and drops some. The table includes approximately 170,000 clones, roughly four fifths detected once. The chain couples TRBV7-2 to TRBJ1-3; D gene uncertain. Sequenced input: PBMCs. The receptor's source is a man aged 40-49 years in good health and CMV-seronegative. The DNA for the CDR3 is TGTGCCAGCAGCTTAGGTCCGGACACCATATATTTT. Its translation is CASSLGPDTIYF.